The T cell receptor beta chain described here comes from a study of early T cells in non-severe SARS-CoV-2 infection. Study-level information: The input, bulk RNA from unsorted whole blood, was sequenced, and chains were unpaired. Study results and limitations: Private and CD4 specificities were missed by VDJdb matching, skewed to anti-spike CD8.

The germline gives CDR1 DFQATT, CDR2 SNEGSKA (reference sequence). This CDR3 is 12 amino acids long. V was pared by 3 bases and J by 3 bases, with 9 bases between. This clonotype was picked up many times. The antigen remains undetermined. Individual cDNA molecules received unique molecular identifiers. TCRdb reprocessed the 5' RACE reads via MiXCR and lists one record per CDR3 protein. The sample lists fewer than 40,000 distinct CDR3 sequences; roughly 6% were seen once. Sequenced sample: whole blood. The TCR sequence derives from an adult who was a healthcare worker with PCR-confirmed SARS-CoV-2 infection or an uninfected control (not recorded which). The rearrangement links TRBV20-1 to TRBJ2-7; D unresolved. The CDR3 is CSARTHLYEQYF. Written as DNA, the CDR3 is TGCAGTGCTAGGACACACCTCTACGAGCAGTACTTC.